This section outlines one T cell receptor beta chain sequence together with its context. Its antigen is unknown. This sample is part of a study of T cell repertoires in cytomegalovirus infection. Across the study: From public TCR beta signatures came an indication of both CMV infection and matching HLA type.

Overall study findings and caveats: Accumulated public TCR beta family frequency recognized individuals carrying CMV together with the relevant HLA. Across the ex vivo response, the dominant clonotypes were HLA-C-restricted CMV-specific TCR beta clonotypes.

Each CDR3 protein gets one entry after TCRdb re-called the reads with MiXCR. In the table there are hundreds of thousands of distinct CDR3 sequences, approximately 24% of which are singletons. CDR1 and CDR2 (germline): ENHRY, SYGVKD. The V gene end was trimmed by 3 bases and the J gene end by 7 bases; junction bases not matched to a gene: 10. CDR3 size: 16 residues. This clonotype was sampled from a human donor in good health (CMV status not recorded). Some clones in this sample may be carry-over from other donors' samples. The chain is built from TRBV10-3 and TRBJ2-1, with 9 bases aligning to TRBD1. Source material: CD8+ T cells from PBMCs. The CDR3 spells CAISDGDRAVMNEQFF. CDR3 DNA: TGTGCCATCAGTGACGGGGACAGGGCCGTGATGAATGAGCAGTTCTTC.